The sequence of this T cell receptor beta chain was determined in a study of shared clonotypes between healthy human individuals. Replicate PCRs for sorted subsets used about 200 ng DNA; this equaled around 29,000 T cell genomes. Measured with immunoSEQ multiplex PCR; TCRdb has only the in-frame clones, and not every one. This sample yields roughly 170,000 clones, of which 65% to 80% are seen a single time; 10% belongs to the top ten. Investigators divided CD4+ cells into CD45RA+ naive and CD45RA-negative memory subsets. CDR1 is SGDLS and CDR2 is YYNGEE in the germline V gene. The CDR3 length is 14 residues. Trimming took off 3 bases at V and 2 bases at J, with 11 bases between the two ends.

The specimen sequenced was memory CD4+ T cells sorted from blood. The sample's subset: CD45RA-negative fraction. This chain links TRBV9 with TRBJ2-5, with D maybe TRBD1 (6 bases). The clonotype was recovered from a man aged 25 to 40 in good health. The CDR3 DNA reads TGTGCCAGCAGCGCTACTCAGGGGCAAGAGACCCAGTACTTC. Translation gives CASSATQGQETQYF.